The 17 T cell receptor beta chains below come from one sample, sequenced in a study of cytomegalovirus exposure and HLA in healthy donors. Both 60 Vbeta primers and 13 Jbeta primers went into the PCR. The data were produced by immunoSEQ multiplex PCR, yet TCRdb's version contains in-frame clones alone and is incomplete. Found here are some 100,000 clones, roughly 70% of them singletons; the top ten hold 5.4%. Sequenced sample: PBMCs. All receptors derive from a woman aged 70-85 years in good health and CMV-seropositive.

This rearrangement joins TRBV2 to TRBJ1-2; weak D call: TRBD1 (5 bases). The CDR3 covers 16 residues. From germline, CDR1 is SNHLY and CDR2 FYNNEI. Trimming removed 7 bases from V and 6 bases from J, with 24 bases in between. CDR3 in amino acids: CASTHGPTQGKDGYTF. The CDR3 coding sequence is TGTGCCAGCACTCACGGGCCTACGCAGGGAAAAGATGGCTACACCTTC.

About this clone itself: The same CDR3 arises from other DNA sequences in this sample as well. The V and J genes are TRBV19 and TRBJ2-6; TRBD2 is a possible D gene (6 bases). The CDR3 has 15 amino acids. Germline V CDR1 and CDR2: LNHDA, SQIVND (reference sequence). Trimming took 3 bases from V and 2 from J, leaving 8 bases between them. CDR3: CASSIGGAGANVLTF. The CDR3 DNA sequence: TGTGCCAGTAGTATCGGGGGTGCTGGGGCCAACGTCCTGACTTTC.

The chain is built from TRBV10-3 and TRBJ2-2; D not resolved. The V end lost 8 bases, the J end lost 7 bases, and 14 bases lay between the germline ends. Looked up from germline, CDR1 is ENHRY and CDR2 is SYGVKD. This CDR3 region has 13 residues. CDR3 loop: CAIALNLFGELFF. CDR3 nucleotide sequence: TGTGCCATCGCCCTAAATCTCTTCGGGGAGCTGTTTTTT.

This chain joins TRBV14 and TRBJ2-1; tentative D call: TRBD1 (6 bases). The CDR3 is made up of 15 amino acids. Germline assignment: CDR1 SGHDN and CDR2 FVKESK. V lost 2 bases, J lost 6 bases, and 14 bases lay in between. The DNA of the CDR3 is TGTGCCAGCAGCCAATCACAGGGTATCGGCAATGAGCAGTTCTTC. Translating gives CASSQSQGIGNEQFF.

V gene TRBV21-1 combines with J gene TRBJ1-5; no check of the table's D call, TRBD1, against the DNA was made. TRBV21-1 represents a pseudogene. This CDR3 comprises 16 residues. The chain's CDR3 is CASSKRSRAGNQPQHF. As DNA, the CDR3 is TGTGCCAGCAGCAAACGCTCCAGGGCGGGCAATCAGCCCCAGCATTTT.

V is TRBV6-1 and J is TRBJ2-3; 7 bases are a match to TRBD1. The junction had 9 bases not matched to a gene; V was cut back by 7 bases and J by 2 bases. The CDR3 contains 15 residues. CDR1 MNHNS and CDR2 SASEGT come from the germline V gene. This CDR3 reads CASTLRDRFTDTQYF. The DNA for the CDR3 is TGTGCCAGCACCCTAAGGGACAGATTCACAGATACGCAGTATTTT.

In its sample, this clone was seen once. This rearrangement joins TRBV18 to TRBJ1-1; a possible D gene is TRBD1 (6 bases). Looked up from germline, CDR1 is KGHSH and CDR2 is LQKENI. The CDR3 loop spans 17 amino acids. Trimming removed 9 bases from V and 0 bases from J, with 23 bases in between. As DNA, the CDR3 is TGTGCCAGTGCAGACAGCGGAACAGGGCTCATGAACACTGAAGCTTTCTTT. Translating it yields CASADSGTGLMNTEAFF.

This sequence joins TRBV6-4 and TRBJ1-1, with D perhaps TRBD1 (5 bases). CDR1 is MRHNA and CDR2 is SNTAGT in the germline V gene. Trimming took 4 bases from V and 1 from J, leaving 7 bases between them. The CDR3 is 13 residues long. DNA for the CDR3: TGTGCCAGCAGTGCAGGGTGGAACACTGAAGCTTTCTTT. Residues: CASSAGWNTEAFF.

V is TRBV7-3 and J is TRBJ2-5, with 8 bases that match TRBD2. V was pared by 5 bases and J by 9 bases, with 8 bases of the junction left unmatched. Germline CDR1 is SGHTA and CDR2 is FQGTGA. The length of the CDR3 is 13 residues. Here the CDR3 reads CASSPWTGGAQYF. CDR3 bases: TGTGCCAGCAGCCCCTGGACGGGGGGGGCCCAGTACTTC.

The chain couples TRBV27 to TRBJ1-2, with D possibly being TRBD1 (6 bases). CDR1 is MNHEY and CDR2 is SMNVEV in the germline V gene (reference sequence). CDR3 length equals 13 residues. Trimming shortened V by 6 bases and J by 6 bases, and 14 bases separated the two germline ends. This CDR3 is CASRPRTVDGYTF. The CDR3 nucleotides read TGTGCCAGCAGACCCCGGACAGTGGATGGCTACACCTTC.

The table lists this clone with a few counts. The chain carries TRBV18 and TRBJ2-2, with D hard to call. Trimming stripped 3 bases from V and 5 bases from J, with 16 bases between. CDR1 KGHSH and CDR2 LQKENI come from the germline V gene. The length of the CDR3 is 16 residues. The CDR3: CASSPIISDGTGELFF. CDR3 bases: TGTGCCAGCTCACCCATAATAAGCGACGGAACCGGGGAGCTGTTTTTT.

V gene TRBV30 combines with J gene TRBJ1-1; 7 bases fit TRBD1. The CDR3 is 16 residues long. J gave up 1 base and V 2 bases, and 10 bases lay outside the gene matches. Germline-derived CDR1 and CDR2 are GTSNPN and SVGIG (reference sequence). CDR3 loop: CAWSIHRQGRNTEAFF. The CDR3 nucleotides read TGTGCCTGGAGTATCCACCGACAGGGACGGAACACTGAAGCTTTCTTT.

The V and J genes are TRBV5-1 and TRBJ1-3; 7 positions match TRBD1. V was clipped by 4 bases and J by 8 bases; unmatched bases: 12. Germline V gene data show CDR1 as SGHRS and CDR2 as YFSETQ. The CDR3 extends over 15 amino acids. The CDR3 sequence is CASSPPTGSIDTIYF. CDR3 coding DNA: TGCGCCAGCAGCCCGCCGACAGGGAGTATTGACACCATATATTTT. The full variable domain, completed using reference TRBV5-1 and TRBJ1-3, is KAGVTQTPRYLIKTRGQQVTLSCSPISGHRSVSWYQQTPGQGLQFLFEYFSETQRNKGNFPGRFSGRQFSNSRSEMNVSTLELGDSALYLCASSPPTGSIDTIYFGEGSWLTVV.

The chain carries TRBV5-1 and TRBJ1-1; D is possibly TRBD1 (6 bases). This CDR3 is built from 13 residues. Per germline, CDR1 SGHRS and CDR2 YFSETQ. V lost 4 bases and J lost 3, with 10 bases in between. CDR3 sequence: CASSVTGYTEAFF. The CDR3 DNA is TGCGCCAGCAGCGTTACAGGGTACACTGAAGCTTTCTTT.

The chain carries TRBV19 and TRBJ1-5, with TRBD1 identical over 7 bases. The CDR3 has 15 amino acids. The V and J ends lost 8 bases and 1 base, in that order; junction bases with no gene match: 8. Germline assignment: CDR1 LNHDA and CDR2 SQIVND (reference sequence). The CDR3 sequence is CASRLGQQSNQPQHF. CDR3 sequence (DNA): TGTGCCAGTCGATTGGGACAGCAAAGCAATCAGCCCCAGCATTTT.

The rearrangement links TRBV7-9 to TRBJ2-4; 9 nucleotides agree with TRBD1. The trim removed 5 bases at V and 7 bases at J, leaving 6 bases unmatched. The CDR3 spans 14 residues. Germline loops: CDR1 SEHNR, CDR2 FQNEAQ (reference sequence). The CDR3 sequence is CASSTGTGMNIQYF. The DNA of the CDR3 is TGTGCCAGCAGCACCGGGACAGGGATGAACATTCAGTACTTC.

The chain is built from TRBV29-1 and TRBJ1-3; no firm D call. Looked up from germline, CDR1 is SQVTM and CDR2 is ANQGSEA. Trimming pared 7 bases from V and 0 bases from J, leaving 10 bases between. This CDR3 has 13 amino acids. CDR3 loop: CSGYVRSGNTIYF. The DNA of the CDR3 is TGCAGCGGTTATGTCCGCTCTGGAAACACCATATATTTT.